This entry concerns a single TCR beta chain. Its antigen is unidentified. Per germline, CDR1 SQVTM and CDR2 ANQGSEA. V was shortened by 4 bases and J by 1 base, with 22 bases between the two germline ends. The CDR3 spans 18 residues. The data stem from a study of T cell responses to AZD1222 COVID-19 vaccine. The study, taken as a whole, reports: The donor group comprised mostly white British people and more females; the analysis possibly underestimated clonal diversity.

Sequenced by immunoSEQ multiplex PCR; TCRdb stores in-frame clones only, minus some. The table lists around 110,000 clones, about 92% of them singletons. This TCR came from an adult in good health. The V and J genes are TRBV29-1 and TRBJ2-2; tentative D call: TRBD2 (5 bases). Here the sequenced sample was peripheral blood, taken on day 0 of AZD1222 vaccination. The CDR3 region has the DNA TGCAGCGTTGGAGGGTTATTGGGAAGGGCCCGGAACACCGGGGAGCTGTTTTTT. Protein sequence: CSVGGLLGRARNTGELFF.